Listed below are T cell receptor beta chains from one sample, sequenced in a study of CD8 T cells in Susac syndrome. MiXCR, applied by TCRdb to the immunoSEQ multiplex PCR reads, yields one record per CDR3 protein. The sample includes about 290,000 distinct CDR3 sequences, around 85% seen only once; the top ten take 0.21%. Sequencing was carried out using CD8+ T cells from PBMCs. All receptors derive from a human donor with multiple sclerosis. The CDR3 runs from the conserved cysteine through the conserved F or W. Fields, in order: clone size, V gene, D gene, J gene, CDR3 protein, CDR3 DNA. A D gene is named only where the DNA matches it firmly. A row's size may be missing; if present it is once, few, many or a size class.

-,TRBV5-6,TRBD1,TRBJ1-5,CASSFAGGRSNQPQHF,TGTGCCAGCAGCTTCGCAGGGGGCCGTAGCAATCAGCCCCAGCATTTT
-,TRBV6-5,-,TRBJ2-3,CASTDRRTDTQYF,TGTGCCAGCACTGACAGGCGCACAGATACGCAGTATTTT
-,TRBV28,TRBD2,TRBJ2-1,CASSWEGSYNEQFF,TGTGCCAGCAGTTGGGAGGGCTCCTACAATGAGCAGTTCTTC
few,TRBV4-1,-,TRBJ2-6,CASSQEGPEYLSGANVLTF,TGCGCCAGCAGCCAAGAGGGTCCAGAGTATCTCTCTGGGGCCAACGTCCTGACTTTC
-,TRBV7-2,TRBD2,TRBJ2-1,CASSWVLAGAYNEQFF,TGTGCCAGCAGCTGGGTACTAGCGGGAGCATACAATGAGCAGTTCTTC
-,TRBV11-2,-,TRBJ1-4,CASSLGEKLFF,TGTGCCAGCAGCTTAGGTGAAAAACTGTTTTTT
-,TRBV7-6,TRBD1,TRBJ1-4,CASSHPLGSRDREEEKLFF,TGTGCCAGCAGCCACCCCCTGGGATCTCGAGACAGGGAGGAGGAAAAACTGTTTTTT
-,TRBV6-5,-,TRBJ1-1,CATEGWGDKSAEAFF,TGTGCCACCGAGGGTTGGGGGGACAAATCGGCTGAAGCTTTCTTT
once,TRBV29-1,-,TRBJ2-1,CSYYGGYNEQFF,TGCAGCTACTACGGGGGTTACAATGAGCAGTTCTTC
-,TRBV7-9,TRBD2,TRBJ2-7,CASSFGTSGSIYEQYF,TGTGCCAGCAGCTTCGGGACTAGCGGGAGCATTTACGAGCAGTACTTC
-,TRBV7-9,-,TRBJ2-1,CASSLSGSTSGFDEQFF,TGTGCCAGCAGCTTATCTGGGTCGACTAGTGGATTCGATGAGCAGTTCTTC